This T cell receptor beta chain was recorded in a study of CD8 T cells in ankylosing spondylitis. Study results and caveats: As reported, disease-linked clones showed significant enrichment in matched ankylosing spondylitis synovial fluid. Several highly homologous variants made up a TCR beta motif that seemed to typify ankylosing spondylitis blood.

Notes on this clonotype: As yet, its antigen is unknown.

The germline V and J ends were trimmed by 0 bases and 9 bases, with 12 bases remaining between them. Germline V gene lookup returns CDR1 SQVTM and CDR2 ANQGSEA. This CDR3 spans 13 amino acids. TCRdb redid the calling of the 5' RACE reads with MiXCR, one entry per CDR3 protein. The repertoire consists of 250,000 to 350,000 distinct CDR3 sequences, with 6.5% to 10% occurring once and the leading ten covering about 15%. The specimen was blood, either unsorted or a sorted T cell fraction (not recorded which). The clonotype originates from a male donor with ankylosing spondylitis. V usage is TRBV29-1 and J usage is TRBJ2-1; maybe TRBD2 (5 bases). The CDR3 coding sequence is TGCAGCGTTGAAGACCCTAGGAGCGGTGAGCAGTTCTTC. It codes for CSVEDPRSGEQFF.